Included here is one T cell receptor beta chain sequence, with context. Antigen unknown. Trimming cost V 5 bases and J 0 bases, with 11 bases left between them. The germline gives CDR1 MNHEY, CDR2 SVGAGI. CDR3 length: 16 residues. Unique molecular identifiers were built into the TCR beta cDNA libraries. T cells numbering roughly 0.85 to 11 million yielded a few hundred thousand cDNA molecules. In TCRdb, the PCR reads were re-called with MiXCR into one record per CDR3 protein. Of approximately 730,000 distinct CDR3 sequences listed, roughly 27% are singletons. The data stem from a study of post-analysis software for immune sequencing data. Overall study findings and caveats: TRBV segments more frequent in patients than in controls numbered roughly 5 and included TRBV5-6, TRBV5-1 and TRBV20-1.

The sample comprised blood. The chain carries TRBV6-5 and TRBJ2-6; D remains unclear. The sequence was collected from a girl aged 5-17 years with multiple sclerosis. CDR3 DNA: TGTGCCAGCAGTCGTACGAGTTCCTCTGGGGCCAACGTCCTGACTTTC. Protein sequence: CASSRTSSSGANVLTF.